Reported below is one T cell receptor beta chain. The target antigen is unknown. This sample stems from a study of shared clonotypes between healthy human individuals. Study outcomes and limitations: In the sorted subsets, rarefaction showed sequencing was incomplete despite large depth. Non-shared clonotypes had lower generation probabilities than clonotypes shared by all four sorted-subset donors.

This was a deep-level run. Replicate sorted-subset PCRs were loaded with 150 to 250 ng DNA, about 28,000 T cell genomes. Some clones are missing from TCRdb's copy, which holds only in-frame ones; the method was immunoSEQ multiplex PCR. The table shows approximately 710,000 clones, with about 90% occurring only once. This clonotype was obtained from a man aged 18-30 years in good health. Some clones in this sample may be carry-over from other donors' samples. The material sequenced was memory CD8+ T cells from PBMCs. The subset is: CD45RO+ cells pooled with CCR7-negative TemRA cells.

The CDR3 nucleotides are TGCAGCGTGGAGCAGGGAGTGGGCACCGGGGAGCTGTTTTTT. The encoded protein is CSVEQGVGTGELFF. This chain uses TRBV29-1 with TRBJ2-2; D tentatively fits TRBD1 or TRBD2 (5 bases each). Germline lookup yields CDR1 SQVTM and CDR2 ANQGSEA. The CDR3 contains 14 residues. Trimming shortened V by 6 bases and J by 4 bases, and 15 bases separated the two germline ends.